Below, 11 T cell receptor beta chains from the same sample are listed, as sequenced in a study of cytomegalovirus exposure and HLA in healthy donors. The PCR used 60 Vbeta and 13 Jbeta primers. The repertoire was sequenced with immunoSEQ multiplex PCR; TCRdb's copy has only in-frame clones and lacks some. The profile shows roughly 110,000 clones, approximately 80% of them singletons. What was sequenced was PBMCs. The receptors stem from a man in his sixties in good health and CMV-seronegative.

V gene TRBV6-5 combines with J gene TRBJ1-6; possibly TRBD1 for D (5 bases). Trimming pared 4 bases from V and 8 bases from J, leaving 12 bases between. CDR3 length: 14 residues. Germline V gene sequence: CDR1 MNHEY, CDR2 SVGAGI. CDR3 region: CASSLRGGYSPLHF. CDR3 sequence (DNA): TGTGCCAGCAGTTTAAGGGGAGGATATTCACCCCTCCACTTT.

The chain is built from TRBV19 and TRBJ2-5; 8 bases are a match to TRBD1. The CDR3 contains 15 residues. With 4 bases clipped from V and 7 bases from J, the junction kept 11 bases outside the gene matches. CDR1 and CDR2 (germline): LNHDA, SQIVND (reference sequence). The CDR3 region is CASSRLVGQGVTQYF. CDR3 nucleotides: TGTGCCAGTAGTAGATTGGTTGGACAGGGTGTGACCCAGTACTTC.

J is TRBJ2-7 and V is TRBV15; D possibly corresponds to TRBD1 (5 bases). Germline assignment: CDR1 LNHNV and CDR2 YYDKDF (reference sequence). V lost 0 bases, J lost 3 bases, and 9 bases lay in between. This CDR3 region has 14 residues. CDR3: CATSRDGQGYEQYF. DNA of the CDR3: TGTGCCACCAGCAGAGATGGGCAGGGCTACGAGCAGTACTTC.

The rearrangement links TRBV7-2 to TRBJ2-7, with 7 bases that match TRBD2. The CDR3 spans 15 residues. CDR1 and CDR2 (germline): SGHTA, FQGNSA. Losses at the gene ends were 5 bases for V and 9 bases for J; bases not matched to a gene: 16. CDR3 residues: CASSPDLGGRGGQYF. In DNA, the CDR3 is TGTGCCAGCAGCCCGGATCTAGGCGGGAGAGGTGGGCAGTACTTC.

V gene TRBV7-8 combines with J gene TRBJ2-5; D possibly corresponds to TRBD2 (6 bases). Trimming took 2 bases from V and 2 from J, leaving 15 bases between them. The CDR3 contains 16 residues. Germline assignment: CDR1 SGHVS and CDR2 FQNEAQ. CDR3 DNA sequence: TGTGCCAGCAGCTTACGGGGACTCAGGATACAAGAGACCCAGTACTTC. This gives the protein CASSLRGLRIQETQYF.

J is TRBJ2-1 and V is TRBV6-1, with 9 bases lining up with TRBD2. V was pared by 4 bases and J by 6 bases, with 10 bases of the junction left unmatched. The CDR3 length is 16 residues. Per the germline V gene, CDR1 is MNHNS and CDR2 is SASEGT. This CDR3 is CASSGREIAGANEQFF. CDR3 nucleotide sequence: TGTGCCAGCAGTGGAAGAGAAATAGCGGGGGCCAATGAGCAGTTCTTC.

This chain joins TRBV7-9 and TRBJ1-1; D not certain. The V and J ends lost 6 bases and 0 bases respectively, with 8 bases between them. Germline loops: CDR1 SEHNR, CDR2 FQNEAQ (reference sequence). The CDR3 spans 13 residues. CDR3 protein: CASRAAMNTEAFF. CDR3 DNA: TGTGCCAGCAGAGCCGCTATGAACACTGAAGCTTTCTTT.

This clone has a handful of counts. The V call is TRBV6-6, the J call TRBJ1-5; TRBD1 is a possible D gene (5 bases). Trimming left V 6 bases short and J 9 bases short, with 9 bases between. Germline CDR1 MNHNY, CDR2 SVGAGI (reference sequence). The CDR3 length is 11 residues. CDR3 DNA: TGTGCCAGCAGAAACGGGGGGCCCCAGCATTTT. Protein product: CASRNGGPQHF.

This chain connects TRBV6-4 to TRBJ2-7, with 8 bases aligning to TRBD2. The last part of the DNA fits TRBJ2-1 better; the J call may be wrong. This CDR3 contains 18 residues. Germline-derived CDR1 and CDR2 are MRHNA and SNTAGT. CDR3 residues: CASSDSAIGLAEYNEQFF. Here the CDR3 DNA reads TGTGCCAGCAGTGACTCAGCGATAGGACTAGCAGAGTACAATGAGCAGTTCTTC.

This clone was observed a handful of times. This chain joins TRBV28 and TRBJ2-7, with a weak D call TRBD1 (5 bases). Trimming took off 5 bases at V and 3 bases at J, with 11 bases between the two ends. Looked up from germline, CDR1 is MDHEN and CDR2 is SYDVKM. This CDR3 is 13 amino acids long. CDR3 nucleotide sequence: TGTGCCAGCAGTCTATCAGGGAACTACGAGCAGTACGTC. Its protein is CASSLSGNYEQYV.

The gene calls are TRBV2 and TRBJ1-1; D uncertain. Per germline, CDR1 SNHLY and CDR2 FYNNEI. Deletions cut 4 bases from V and 1 base from J, with 10 bases between. The CDR3 has 14 amino acids. The CDR3 coding sequence is TGTGCCAGCAGTGTTCGAACAGAGAACACTGAAGCTTTCTTT. It is translated as CASSVRTENTEAFF.